One and the same sample provided the 32 T cell receptor beta chains below, sequenced in a study of T cell responses to AZD1222 COVID-19 vaccine. Measured with immunoSEQ multiplex PCR; TCRdb has only the in-frame clones, and not every one. Found here are roughly 150,000 clones, around nine tenths of them singletons; the top ten hold 1.5% to 2%. Sequenced material: peripheral blood, taken on day 0 of AZD1222 vaccination. The source of these receptors is an adult in good health.

The genes are TRBV29-1 and TRBJ1-2, with 10 bases matching TRBD1. Unmatched junction bases numbered 3, after V lost 5 bases and J lost 0 bases. The CDR3 consists of 14 residues. Germline CDR1 and CDR2: SQVTM and ANQGSEA. Here the CDR3 reads CSVPGQGSNYGYTF. In nucleotides, the CDR3 is TGCAGCGTTCCGGGACAGGGGTCTAACTATGGCTACACCTTC.

The chain couples TRBV7-2 to TRBJ1-1; the D is unclear. The CDR3 runs 15 residues. Looked up from germline, CDR1 is SGHTA and CDR2 is FQGNSA. V was shortened by 5 bases and J by 5 bases, with 18 bases between the two germline ends. The CDR3 is CASSLLPKDGTEAFF. The CDR3 nucleotides are TGTGCCAGCAGCCTACTCCCCAAGGATGGAACTGAAGCTTTCTTT.

The chain carries TRBV4-2 and TRBJ2-7; 12 nucleotides line up with TRBD2. Trimming at V came to 4 bases and at J to 3 bases, leaving 7 bases not matched to a gene. This CDR3 region has 16 residues. Germline V gene data show CDR1 as LGHNA and CDR2 as YNFKEQ. In nucleotides, the CDR3 is TGTGCCAGCAGCCGTATGACTAGCGGGAGAGGCTACGAGCAGTACTTC. Its translation: CASSRMTSGRGYEQYF.

CDR3 protein: CASSLQDTPSNQPQHF. CDR3 bases: TGTGCCAGCAGTTTACAGGACACCCCTAGCAATCAGCCCCAGCATTTT. The chain employs TRBV28 and TRBJ1-5; a possible D gene is TRBD1 (5 bases). CDR1 MDHEN and CDR2 SYDVKM come from the germline V gene. Between the trimmed V and J ends, which lost 2 bases and 0 bases, there was a span of 11 bases. This CDR3 has 16 amino acids.

The chain uses TRBV21-1 and TRBJ1-1. TRBV21-1 is assigned pseudogene status. CDR3 length equals 17 residues. The CDR3 coding sequence is TGTGCCAGCAGCAAAGGTGCTCGGAGGGGATCGAACACTGAAGCTTTCTTT. The encoded protein is CASSKGARRGSNTEAFF.

The gene calls are TRBV12-5 and TRBJ1-6; TRBD1 matches at 9 bases. The CDR3 is made up of 22 amino acids. In germline, CDR1 is LGHNT, CDR2 FRNRAP. J was trimmed by 0 bases and V by 0 bases; bases with no gene match: 15. CDR3 nucleotide sequence: TGTGCTAGTGGTTTGGTTATCAGGGACAGGGTTGCAGGGAGCTCCTATAATTCACCCCTCCACTTT. As protein: CASGLVIRDRVAGSSYNSPLHF.

The chain combines TRBV9 with TRBJ1-6, with D unclear. The V gene's germline CDR1 is SGDLS and CDR2 YYNGEE. The length of the CDR3 is 14 residues. Trimming stripped 0 bases from V and 8 bases from J, with 9 bases between. The CDR3 DNA is TGTGCCAGCAGCGTAGGGGCGACGGATTCACCCCTCCACTTT. Amino acids: CASSVGATDSPLHF.

The J gene is TRBJ1-2, the V gene TRBV18; possibly TRBD1 for D (5 bases). Trimming stripped 3 bases from V and 4 bases from J, with 21 bases between. The CDR3 has 17 amino acids. Germline V gene sequence: CDR1 KGHSH, CDR2 LQKENI. The CDR3 DNA sequence: TGTGCCAGCTCACCTTCCCAGGGATCCATTGGTGGCTATGGCTACACCTTC. Its protein is CASSPSQGSIGGYGYTF.

The rearrangement joins TRBV12-5 to TRBJ1-1, with D maybe TRBD1 (6 bases). This CDR3 region has 16 residues. Germline-derived CDR1 and CDR2 are LGHNT and FRNRAP. V lost 1 base and J 5 bases, leaving 17 bases between the germline ends. CDR3 nucleotide sequence: TGTGCTAGTGGTTTGGCACACGGGGCAGGACAGACTGAAGCTTTCTTT. It is translated as CASGLAHGAGQTEAFF.

The gene calls are TRBV6-2 or TRBV6-3 and TRBJ1-4; no firm D call. The CDR3 extends over 12 amino acids. Germline CDR1 is MNHEY and CDR2 is SVGEGT. V was shortened by 0 bases and J by 11 bases, with 7 bases between the two germline ends. The CDR3 is CASSYSSGKLFF. The CDR3 nucleotides are TGTGCCAGCAGTTACTCATCGGGGAAACTGTTTTTT.

The CDR3 bases are TGTGCCACCAGTGACCCTGACCTATATGGCTACACCTTC. It codes for CATSDPDLYGYTF. This chain links TRBV24-1 with TRBJ1-2; D not resolved. Deletions cut 4 bases from V and 5 bases from J, with 10 bases between. The CDR3 sequence is 13 residues long. Germline V gene data show CDR1 as KGHDR and CDR2 as SFDVKD.

The chain combines TRBV11-1 with TRBJ2-1; D may be TRBD2 (6 bases). Germline V gene lookup returns CDR1 SGHAT and CDR2 FQDESV (reference sequence). This CDR3 contains 14 residues. The V end lost 3 bases, the J end lost 0 bases, and 6 bases lay between the germline ends. In nucleotides, the CDR3 is TGTGCCAGCAGCTTGGGGGGCTCCTACAATGAGCAGTTCTTC. This translates into CASSLGGSYNEQFF.

The V and J genes are TRBV7-9 and TRBJ1-2, with 9 bases fitting TRBD1. With 5 bases clipped from V and 5 bases from J, the junction kept 9 bases outside the gene matches. The CDR3 extends over 15 amino acids. Germline CDR1 reads SEHNR; CDR2 reads FQNEAQ (reference sequence). The CDR3 bases are TGTGCCAGCAGCGTACCGGGACAGGGCCCATATGGCTACACCTTC. Its protein product is CASSVPGQGPYGYTF.

The chain has TRBV4-3 and TRBJ1-1; tentative D call: TRBD1 (6 bases). This CDR3 is 15 amino acids long. Germline CDR1 is LGHNA and CDR2 is YSLEER. V dropped 0 bases and J dropped 3 bases, with 11 bases sitting between them. The DNA for the CDR3 is TGCGCCAGCAGCCAAGATAGACAGGTGGACACTGAAGCTTTCTTT. Residues: CASSQDRQVDTEAFF.

This chain joins TRBV13 and TRBJ1-1, with D perhaps matching TRBD1 (5 bases). V lost 3 bases and J lost 4, with 9 bases in between. CDR3 length: 13 amino acids. Germline V CDR1 and CDR2: PRHDT, FYEKMQ (reference sequence). The CDR3 nucleotides are TGTGCCAGCAGCTTTGGGAGGGGCACTGAAGCTTTCTTT. Its translation is CASSFGRGTEAFF.

V and J are TRBV27 and TRBJ1-4; perhaps TRBD1 as D (5 bases). Germline-derived CDR1 and CDR2 are MNHEY and SMNVEV (reference sequence). The germline V and J ends were trimmed by 5 bases and 3 bases, with 10 bases remaining between them. CDR3 length: 14 residues. DNA of the CDR3: TGTGCCAGCAGTGCAGGGATACCTAATGAAAAACTGTTTTTT. Residues: CASSAGIPNEKLFF.

The chain links TRBV20-1 to TRBJ1-1; D possibly corresponds to TRBD1 (6 bases). The CDR3 is made up of 11 amino acids. V lost 5 bases to trimming and J lost 8 bases, with 12 bases between them. Germline V gene sequence: CDR1 DFQATT, CDR2 SNEGSKA (reference sequence). The CDR3 nucleotides read TGCAGTGCTTTTCCAGGGGCGGAAGCTTTCTTT. This translates into CSAFPGAEAFF.

The chain carries TRBV7-9 and TRBJ1-2; tentatively, D is TRBD1 (6 bases). Germline V lookup: CDR1 SEHNR, CDR2 FQNEAQ (reference sequence). Trimming pared 5 bases from V and 2 bases from J, leaving 15 bases between. This CDR3 spans 15 amino acids. CDR3 bases: TGTGCCAGCAGCGATCGATTAACAGGGAACTATGGCTACACCTTC. Its protein product is CASSDRLTGNYGYTF.

CDR3 region: CASYGPNYGYTF. As DNA, the CDR3 is TGTGCCAGCTATGGGCCTAACTATGGCTACACCTTC. V is TRBV28 and J is TRBJ1-2; no reliable D call. Trimming took off 8 bases at V and 0 bases at J, with 7 bases between the two ends. The CDR3 extends over 12 amino acids. Germline CDR1 and CDR2: MDHEN and SYDVKM.

The CDR3 DNA reads as TGTGCCACCAGTGTTTCCGGGACGCGGGGGTCAGACAATGAGCAGTTCTTC. It encodes CATSVSGTRGSDNEQFF. The V gene is TRBV24-1, the J gene TRBJ2-1; 7 bases are shared with TRBD2. The CDR3 spans 17 residues. V gave up 5 bases and J gave up 5 bases; unmatched junction bases: 14. In germline, CDR1 is KGHDR, CDR2 SFDVKD.

The gene calls are TRBV6-5 and TRBJ1-1, with D uncertain. Between the trimmed V and J ends, which lost 3 bases and 7 bases, there was a span of 12 bases. In germline, CDR1 is MNHEY, CDR2 SVGAGI. The CDR3 loop spans 13 amino acids. CDR3: CASSYFGGREAFF. CDR3 sequence (DNA): TGTGCCAGCAGTTATTTCGGTGGGCGTGAAGCTTTCTTT.

In its sample, this clone was seen once. The J gene is TRBJ2-3, the V gene TRBV18; D is ambiguous. CDR1 and CDR2 (germline): KGHSH, LQKENI. The V end was cut by 1 base, the J end by 3 bases, with 8 bases between. This CDR3 is 14 amino acids long. CDR3 sequence (DNA): TGTGCCAGCTCACCACTTTCTGGGACAGATACGCAGTATTTT. This encodes CASSPLSGTDTQYF. Supplemented by reference TRBV18 and TRBJ2-3, the full variable domain reads NAGVMQNPRHLVRRRGQEARLRCSPMKGHSHVYWYRQLPEEGLKFMVYLQKENIIDESGMPKERFSAEFPKEGPSILRIQQVVRGDSAAYFCASSPLSGTDTQYFGPGTRLTVL.

This rearrangement joins TRBV6-5 to TRBJ1-3, with D unclear. The germline CDR1 and CDR2 sequences are MNHEY and SVGAGI. The CDR3 contains 14 residues. V lost 2 bases and J lost 2, with 7 bases in between. Written as DNA, the CDR3 is TGTGCCAGCAGTTACCTCGGCCCTGGAAACACCATATATTTT. Translating it yields CASSYLGPGNTIYF.

J is TRBJ2-2 and V is TRBV6-2 or TRBV6-3; D possibly matches TRBD1 or TRBD2 (5 bases each). The V end was cut by 5 bases, the J end by 4 bases, with 11 bases between. Per germline, CDR1 MNHEY and CDR2 SVGEGT. The CDR3 contains 14 residues. The CDR3 DNA reads as TGTGCCAGCAGTGGGACCAGGGCCACCGGGGAGCTGTTTTTT. It specifies CASSGTRATGELFF.

V usage is TRBV18 and J usage is TRBJ2-7; 8 bases are shared with TRBD1. The CDR3 extends over 14 amino acids. V lost 1 base, J lost 5 bases, and 4 bases stayed unmatched. From germline, CDR1 is KGHSH and CDR2 LQKENI. The CDR3 bases are TGTGCCAGCTCACCACTACAGGGACAGGACGAGCAGTACTTC. Translating gives CASSPLQGQDEQYF.

V usage is TRBV15 and J usage is TRBJ2-1; a possible D gene is TRBD1 (6 bases). V was cut by 3 bases and J by 6 bases, with 12 bases left in between. Germline V gene data show CDR1 as LNHNV and CDR2 as YYDKDF (reference sequence). The CDR3 consists of 14 residues. CDR3 sequence reads: CATSSRGPPNEQFF. The CDR3 coding sequence is TGTGCCACCAGCAGCAGGGGCCCCCCCAATGAGCAGTTCTTC.

The V gene is TRBV24-1, the J gene TRBJ1-2; D possibly corresponds to TRBD1 (5 bases). V was trimmed by 7 bases and J by 1 base, leaving 9 bases between them. The germline gives CDR1 KGHDR, CDR2 SFDVKD. The CDR3 has 13 amino acids. The DNA for the CDR3 is TGTGCCACCAGCCCAGGACATAACTATGGCTACACCTTC. As protein: CATSPGHNYGYTF.

This chain connects TRBV28 to TRBJ1-2; no clear D. Germline CDR1 MDHEN, CDR2 SYDVKM. The CDR3 extends over 14 amino acids. The V end lost 3 bases, the J end lost 8 bases, and 16 bases lay between the germline ends. The CDR3 spells CASSFEVEVGGYTF. The CDR3, as DNA: TGTGCCAGCAGTTTTGAAGTTGAGGTGGGAGGCTACACCTTC.

The V call is TRBV5-1, the J call TRBJ1-5; 7 bases align to TRBD1. This CDR3 spans 14 amino acids. Germline V lookup: CDR1 SGHRS, CDR2 YFSETQ. V was clipped by 4 bases and J by 4 bases; unmatched bases: 5. The CDR3 DNA reads as TGCGCCAGCAGCGTGACAGGGCTTAATCAGCCCCAGCATTTT. Protein: CASSVTGLNQPQHF.

The chain couples TRBV4-1 to TRBJ1-2; D unclear. CDR3 length: 16 amino acids. Trimming shortened V by 0 bases and J by 4 bases, and 15 bases separated the two germline ends. CDR1 is MGHRA, CDR2 YSYEKL, per germline. This CDR3 reads CASSQERAQPSYGYTF. CDR3 in DNA: TGCGCCAGCAGCCAAGAACGGGCCCAACCCAGCTATGGCTACACCTTC.

The chain carries TRBV11-2 and TRBJ2-3, with TRBD2 matching over 12 bases. J gave up 1 base and V 5 bases, and 4 bases lay outside the gene matches. The CDR3 covers 16 residues. Per the germline V gene, CDR1 is SGHAT and CDR2 is FQNNGV. The CDR3 bases are TGTGCCAGCAGCCCCAGACTAGCGGGAGGCACAGATACGCAGTATTTT. This gives the protein CASSPRLAGGTDTQYF.

The V and J genes are TRBV4-3 and TRBJ1-4, with 7 bases lining up with TRBD1. The length of the CDR3 is 16 residues. With V trimmed by 4 bases and J by 4 bases, 9 bases remained unmatched. Per the germline V gene, CDR1 is LGHNA and CDR2 is YSLEER. CDR3 in DNA: TGCGCCAGCAGCCGCCTACCGGGACAGCTTAATGAAAAACTGTTTTTT. It encodes CASSRLPGQLNEKLFF.